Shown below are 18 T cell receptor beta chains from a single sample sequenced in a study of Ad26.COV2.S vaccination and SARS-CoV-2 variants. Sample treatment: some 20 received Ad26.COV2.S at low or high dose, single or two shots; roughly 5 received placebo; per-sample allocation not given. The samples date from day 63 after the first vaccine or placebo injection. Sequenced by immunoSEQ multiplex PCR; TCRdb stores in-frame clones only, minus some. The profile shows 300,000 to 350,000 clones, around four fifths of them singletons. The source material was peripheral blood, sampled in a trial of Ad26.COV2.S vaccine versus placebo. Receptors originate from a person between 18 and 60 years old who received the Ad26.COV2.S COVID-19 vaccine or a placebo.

CDR3 loop: CAIINGDEQFF. CDR3 nucleotide sequence: TGTGCCATCATAAACGGTGATGAGCAGTTCTTC. The chain couples TRBV10-3 to TRBJ2-1; D is undetermined. The ends were cut back, 7 bases at V and 8 bases at J, with 9 bases in the middle. The CDR3 covers 11 residues. CDR1 and CDR2 from the germline V gene are ENHRY and SYGVKD.

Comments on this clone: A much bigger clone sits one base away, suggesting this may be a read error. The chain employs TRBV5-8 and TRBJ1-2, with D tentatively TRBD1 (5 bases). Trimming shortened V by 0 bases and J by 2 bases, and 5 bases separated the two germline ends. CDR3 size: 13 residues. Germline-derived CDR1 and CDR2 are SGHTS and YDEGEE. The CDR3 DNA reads TGTGCCAGCAGCTTGGACAGGAACTATGGCTACACCTTC. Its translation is CASSLDRNYGYTF.

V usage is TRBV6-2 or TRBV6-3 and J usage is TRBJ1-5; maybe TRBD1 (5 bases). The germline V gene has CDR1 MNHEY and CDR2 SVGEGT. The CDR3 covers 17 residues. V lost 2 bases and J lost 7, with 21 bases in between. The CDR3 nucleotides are TGTGCCAGCAGTTACCCCGGGGGAGGGGTTGGGGTACAGCCCCAGCATTTT. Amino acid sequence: CASSYPGGGVGVQPQHF.

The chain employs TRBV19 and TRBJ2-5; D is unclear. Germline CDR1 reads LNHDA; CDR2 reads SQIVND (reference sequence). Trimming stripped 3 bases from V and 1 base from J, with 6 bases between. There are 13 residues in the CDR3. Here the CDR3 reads CASSMGFQETQYF. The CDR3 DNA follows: TGTGCCAGTAGTATGGGTTTCCAAGAGACCCAGTACTTC.

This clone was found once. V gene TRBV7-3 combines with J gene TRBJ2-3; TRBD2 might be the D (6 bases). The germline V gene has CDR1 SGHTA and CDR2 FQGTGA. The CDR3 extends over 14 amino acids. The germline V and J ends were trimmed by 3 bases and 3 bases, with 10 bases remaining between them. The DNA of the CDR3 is TGTGCCAGCAGCTTGAACGGGGGTACAGATACGCAGTATTTT. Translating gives CASSLNGGTDTQYF.

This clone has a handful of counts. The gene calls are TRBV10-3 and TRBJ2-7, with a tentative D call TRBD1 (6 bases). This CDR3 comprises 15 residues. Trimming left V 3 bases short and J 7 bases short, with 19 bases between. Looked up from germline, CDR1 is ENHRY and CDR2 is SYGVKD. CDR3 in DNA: TGTGCCATCAGTGAAGATCTACAGGGTCTTGGGGAGCAGTACTTC. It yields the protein CAISEDLQGLGEQYF.

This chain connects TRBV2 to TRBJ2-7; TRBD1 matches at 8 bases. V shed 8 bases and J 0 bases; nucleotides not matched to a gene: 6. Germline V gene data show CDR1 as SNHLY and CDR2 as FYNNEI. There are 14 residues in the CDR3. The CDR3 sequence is CASADRGLSYEQYF. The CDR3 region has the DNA TGTGCCAGCGCCGACAGGGGCCTCTCCTACGAGCAGTACTTC.

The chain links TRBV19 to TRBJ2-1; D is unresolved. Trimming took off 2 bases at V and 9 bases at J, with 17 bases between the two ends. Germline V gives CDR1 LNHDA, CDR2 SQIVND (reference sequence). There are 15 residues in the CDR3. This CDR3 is CASSISGAITTEQFF. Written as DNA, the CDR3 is TGTGCCAGTAGTATATCGGGCGCGATTACAACTGAGCAGTTCTTC.

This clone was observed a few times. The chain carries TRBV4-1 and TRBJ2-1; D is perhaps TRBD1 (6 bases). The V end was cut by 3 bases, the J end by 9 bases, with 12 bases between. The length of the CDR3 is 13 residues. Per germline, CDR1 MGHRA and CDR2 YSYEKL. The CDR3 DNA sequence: TGCGCCAGCAGCCATCACAGGGCTAGTGAGCAGTTCTTC. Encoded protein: CASSHHRASEQFF.

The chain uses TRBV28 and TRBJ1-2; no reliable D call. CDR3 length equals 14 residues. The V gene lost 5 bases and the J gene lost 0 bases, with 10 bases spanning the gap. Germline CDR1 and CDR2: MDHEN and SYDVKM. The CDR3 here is CASSVGSTNYGYTF. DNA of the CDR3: TGTGCCAGCAGTGTGGGATCAACTAACTATGGCTACACCTTC.

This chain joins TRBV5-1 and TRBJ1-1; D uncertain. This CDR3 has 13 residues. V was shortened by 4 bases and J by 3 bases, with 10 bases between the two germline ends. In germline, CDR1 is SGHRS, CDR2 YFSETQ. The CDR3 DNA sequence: TGCGCCAGCAGCCCCTCGCTCGACACTGAAGCTTTCTTT. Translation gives CASSPSLDTEAFF.

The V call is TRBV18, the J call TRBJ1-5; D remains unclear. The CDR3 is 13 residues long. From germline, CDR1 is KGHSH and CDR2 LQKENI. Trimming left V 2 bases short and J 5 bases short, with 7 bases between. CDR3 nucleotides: TGTGCCAGCTCACCAGGTTTGGATCAGCCCCAGCATTTT. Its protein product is CASSPGLDQPQHF.

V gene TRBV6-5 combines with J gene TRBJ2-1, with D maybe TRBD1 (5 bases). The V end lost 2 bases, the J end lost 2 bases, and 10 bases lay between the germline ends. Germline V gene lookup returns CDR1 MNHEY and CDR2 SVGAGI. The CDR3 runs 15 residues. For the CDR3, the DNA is TGTGCCAGCAGTTACGTGCAGGGTCCCTACAATGAGCAGTTCTTC. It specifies CASSYVQGPYNEQFF.

In nucleotides, the CDR3 is TGCAGTGCTAGTGATAGCGGGGCCGGCACAGATACGCAGTATTTT. Its protein is CSASDSGAGTDTQYF. This chain uses TRBV20-1 with TRBJ2-3; 8 nucleotides align to TRBD2. The CDR3 runs to 15 residues. With 3 bases clipped from V and 1 base from J, the junction kept 6 bases outside the gene matches. Germline values: CDR1 DFQATT, CDR2 SNEGSKA (reference sequence).

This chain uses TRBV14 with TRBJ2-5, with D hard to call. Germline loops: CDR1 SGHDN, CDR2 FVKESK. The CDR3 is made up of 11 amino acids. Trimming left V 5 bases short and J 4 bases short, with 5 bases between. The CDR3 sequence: CASSIRETQYF. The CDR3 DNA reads TGTGCCAGCAGCATCAGAGAGACCCAGTACTTC.

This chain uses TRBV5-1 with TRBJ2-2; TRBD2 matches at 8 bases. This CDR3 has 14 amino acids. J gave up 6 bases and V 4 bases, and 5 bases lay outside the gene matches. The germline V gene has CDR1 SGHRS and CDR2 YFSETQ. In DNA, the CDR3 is TGCGCCAGCAGCACACCAGCGGGGGCCGGGGAGCTGTTTTTT. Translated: CASSTPAGAGELFF.

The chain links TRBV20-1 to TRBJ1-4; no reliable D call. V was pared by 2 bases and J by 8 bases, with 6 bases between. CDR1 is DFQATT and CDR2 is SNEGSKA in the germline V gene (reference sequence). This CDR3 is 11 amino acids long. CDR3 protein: CSARKGEKLFF. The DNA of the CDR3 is TGCAGTGCTAGAAAAGGGGAAAAACTGTTTTTT.

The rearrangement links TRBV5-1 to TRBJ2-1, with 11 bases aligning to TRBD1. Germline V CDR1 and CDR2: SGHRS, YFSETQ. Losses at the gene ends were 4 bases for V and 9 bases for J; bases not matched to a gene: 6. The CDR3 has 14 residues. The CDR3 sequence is CASSEGQGATEQFF. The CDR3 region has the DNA TGCGCCAGCAGCGAAGGACAGGGGGCTACTGAGCAGTTCTTC.